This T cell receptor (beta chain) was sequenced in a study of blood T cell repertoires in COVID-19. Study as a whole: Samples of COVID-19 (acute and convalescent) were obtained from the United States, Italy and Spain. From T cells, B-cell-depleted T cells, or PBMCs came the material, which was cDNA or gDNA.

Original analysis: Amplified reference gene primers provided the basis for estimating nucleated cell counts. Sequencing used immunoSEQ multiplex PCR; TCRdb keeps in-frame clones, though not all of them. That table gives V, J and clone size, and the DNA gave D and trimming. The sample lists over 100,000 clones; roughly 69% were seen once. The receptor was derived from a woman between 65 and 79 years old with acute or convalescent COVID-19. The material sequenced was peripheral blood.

The CDR3 DNA reads TGTGCCAGCAGTTCAACAGGGTCATCCTACGAGCAGTACTTC. It encodes CASSSTGSSYEQYF. The chain is built from TRBV6-6 and TRBJ2-7; maybe TRBD1 (6 bases). Germline loops: CDR1 MNHNY, CDR2 SVGAGI (reference sequence). Trimming left V 4 bases short and J 1 base short, with 11 bases between. The length of the CDR3 is 14 residues.